These T cell receptor beta chains were read from a single sample in a study of post-analysis software for immune sequencing data. MiXCR, run by TCRdb on the PCR reads, gives a single entry per CDR3 protein. The table lists over 700,000 distinct CDR3 sequences, about 32% of them singletons. Source material: blood. The origin of the receptors is a girl aged 10 to 17 with multiple sclerosis. The CDR3 runs from the conserved cysteine through the conserved F or W. The D gene is left open where the match is weak. Clone size, where shown, is once, few, many, or a class for clones that have expanded.

>TRBJ1-1|TRBV11-2|TRBD1|-
CASSLVPGGFAEAFF
TGTGCCAGCAGCTTAGTTCCAGGGGGTTTCGCTGAAGCTTTCTTT
>TRBJ1-6|TRBV29-1|-|-
CSVQTSTYNSPLHF
TGCAGCGTGCAGACGTCTACGTATAATTCACCCCTCCACTTT
>TRBJ2-3|TRBV20-1|TRBD2|-
CSARVLAGDTQYF
TGCAGTGCTAGAGTTCTAGCGGGAGATACGCAGTATTTT
>TRBJ2-1|TRBV7-9|-|few
CASSLRGANNEQFF
TGTGCCAGCAGCTTACGCGGGGCCAACAATGAGCAGTTCTTC
>TRBJ2-3|TRBV5-1|-|-
CASSLVGHRKGDTQYF
TGCGCCAGCAGCTTGGTCGGCCATCGTAAAGGGGATACGCAGTATTTT
>TRBJ2-1|TRBV4-1|TRBD2|few
CASRKLAGIYNEQFF
TGCGCCAGCAGGAAACTAGCGGGGATCTACAATGAGCAGTTCTTC
>TRBJ1-6|TRBV6-1|-|-
CASSEGHARSSPLHF
TGTGCCAGCAGCGAGGGACACGCGCGTTCTTCACCCCTCCACTTT
>TRBJ2-3|TRBV28|TRBD2|-
CASEKAGDGTSTDTQYF
TGTGCCAGCGAAAAGGCGGGGGACGGTACTAGCACAGATACGCAGTATTTT
>TRBJ1-2|TRBV7-2|-|-
CASSLAAQGGGYTF
TGTGCCAGCAGCTTAGCAGCACAGGGTGGTGGCTACACCTTC
>TRBJ2-7|TRBV25-1|TRBD2|few
CASSPGLAGGPSAYEQYF
TGTGCCAGCAGTCCCGGACTAGCGGGAGGGCCTAGTGCATACGAGCAGTACTTC
>TRBJ2-1|TRBV5-1|TRBD1|few
CASSWGQGGSNEQFF
TGCGCCAGCAGCTGGGGACAGGGAGGATCCAATGAGCAGTTCTTC
>TRBJ2-1|TRBV7-2|-|few
CASSLGGYRQLHNEQFF
TGTGCCAGCAGCTTAGGCGGTTATAGGCAGCTTCACAATGAGCAGTTCTTC
>TRBJ2-7|TRBV27|TRBD2|-
CASTPSGSVYEQYF
TGTGCCAGCACACCTAGCGGGAGTGTGTACGAGCAGTACTTC
>TRBJ1-1|TRBV2|-|-
CASNPQRSVATEAFF
TGTGCCAGCAACCCTCAACGGTCGGTGGCCACTGAAGCTTTCTTT
>TRBJ2-2|TRBV28|-|-
CASSPRRTGELFF
TGTGCCAGCAGCCCGAGGCGGACCGGGGAGCTGTTTTTT
>TRBJ2-3|TRBV7-2|TRBD2|many
CASSLVGGGSTDTQYF
TGTGCCAGCAGCTTAGTCGGCGGGGGGAGCACAGATACGCAGTATTTT
>TRBJ2-1|TRBV12-3/TRBV12-4|TRBD2|once
CASSQAWGTISYNEQFF
TGTGCCAGCAGCCAAGCATGGGGGACTATCTCCTACAATGAGCAGTTCTTC
>TRBJ2-5|TRBV9|-|-
CASSVGPSKETQYF
TGTGCCAGCAGCGTAGGGCCGAGCAAAGAGACCCAGTACTTC
>TRBJ2-1|TRBV24-1|TRBD1|-
CATSDYGTGDEQFF
TGTGCCACCAGTGATTACGGGACAGGGGATGAGCAGTTCTTC
>TRBJ1-1|TRBV20-1|-|-
CSARDPLRGNTEAFF
TGCAGTGCTAGAGATCCCTTAAGGGGTAACACTGAAGCTTTCTTT
>TRBJ2-2|TRBV20-1|-|once
CSAGPCWSGELFF
TGCAGTGCTGGCCCGTGTTGGTCCGGGGAGCTGTTTTTT
>TRBJ2-1|TRBV5-5|-|-
CASSLGPGYEQFF
TGTGCCAGCAGCTTAGGTCCGGGCTACGAGCAGTTCTTC
>TRBJ2-7|TRBV29-1|TRBD1|-
CSVGDRGQVGLEQYF
TGCAGCGTTGGAGATCGGGGACAGGTGGGACTCGAGCAGTACTTC
>TRBJ1-1|TRBV6-1|-|-
CASREGGTGVGTEAFF
TGTGCCAGCAGGGAAGGGGGGACGGGGGTCGGCACTGAAGCTTTCTTT
>TRBJ1-1|TRBV12-3/TRBV12-4|-|-
CASSFLSVGRNTEAFF
TGTGCCAGCAGTTTCCTAAGCGTCGGACGAAACACTGAAGCTTTCTTT
>TRBJ2-1|TRBV21-1|-|few
CASSKLPASGGHEQFF
TGTGCCAGCAGCAAACTCCCGGCTAGCGGGGGCCATGAGCAGTTCTTC
>TRBJ2-5|TRBV5-4|TRBD1|-
CASSSTGGHKTQYF
TGTGCCAGCAGCTCGACAGGGGGGCACAAGACCCAGTACTTC
>TRBJ1-2|TRBV6-1|TRBD1|once
CASSSRTGIDGYTF
TGTGCCAGCAGTTCACGGACAGGGATCGATGGCTACACCTTC
>TRBJ2-5|TRBV7-2|-|-
CASSSLGRAGETQYF
TGTGCCAGCAGCTCCCTGGGGCGGGCGGGGGAGACCCAGTACTTC
>TRBJ2-7|TRBV9|TRBD1|-
CASSARDSPLEQYF
TGTGCCAGCAGCGCCCGGGACAGTCCCCTCGAGCAGTACTTC
>TRBJ1-4|TRBV20-1|-|-
CSARPPDRATNEKLFF
TGCAGTGCTAGACCCCCTGACAGAGCAACTAATGAAAAACTGTTTTTT
>TRBJ2-7|TRBV20-1|-|-
CSAKTPGGTYEQYF
TGCAGTGCCAAGACCCCAGGGGGGACCTACGAGCAGTACTTC
>TRBJ2-3|TRBV29-1|TRBD1|-
CSVGGQGFTDMQYF
TGCAGCGTTGGGGGACAGGGCTTCACAGATATGCAGTATTTT
>TRBJ2-3|TRBV28|TRBD1|many
CASRMGQTLTDTQYF
TGTGCCAGCAGGATGGGACAGACCCTCACAGATACGCAGTATTTT
>TRBJ2-3|TRBV7-2|-|-
CASSHLVGATDTQYF
TGTGCCAGCAGCCACCTTGTGGGGGCCACAGATACGCAGTATTTT
>TRBJ2-3|TRBV2|TRBD1|-
CASSRRADRGSRADTQYF
TGTGCCAGCAGTAGACGGGCGGACAGGGGTTCTAGGGCAGATACGCAGTATTTT
>TRBJ1-2|TRBV9|-|few
CASSVEGVWGYTF
TGTGCCAGCAGCGTCGAAGGGGTTTGGGGCTACACCTTC
>TRBJ2-7|TRBV20-1|TRBD2|few
CSARRLAGFYEQYF
TGCAGTGCTAGAAGACTAGCGGGGTTCTACGAGCAGTACTTC
>TRBJ2-3|TRBV20-1|TRBD2|few
CSARSYLAGGSDTQYF
TGCAGTGCTAGATCGTACTTAGCGGGAGGATCAGATACGCAGTATTTT